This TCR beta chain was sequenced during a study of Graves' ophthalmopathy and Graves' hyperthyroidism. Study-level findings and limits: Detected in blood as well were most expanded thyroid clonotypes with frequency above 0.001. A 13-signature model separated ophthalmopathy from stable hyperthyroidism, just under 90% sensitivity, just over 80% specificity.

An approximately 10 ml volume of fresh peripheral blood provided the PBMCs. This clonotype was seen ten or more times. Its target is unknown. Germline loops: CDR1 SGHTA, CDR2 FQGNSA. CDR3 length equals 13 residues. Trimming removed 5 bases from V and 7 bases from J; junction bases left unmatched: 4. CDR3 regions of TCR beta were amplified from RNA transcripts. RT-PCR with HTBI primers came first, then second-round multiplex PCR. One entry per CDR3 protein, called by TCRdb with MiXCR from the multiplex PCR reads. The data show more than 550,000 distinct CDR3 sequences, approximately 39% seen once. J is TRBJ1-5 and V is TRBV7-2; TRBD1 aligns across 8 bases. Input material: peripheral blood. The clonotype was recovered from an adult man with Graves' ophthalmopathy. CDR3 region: CASSRQGSQPQHF. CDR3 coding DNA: TGTGCCAGCAGCCGACAGGGGTCCCAGCCCCAGCATTTT.